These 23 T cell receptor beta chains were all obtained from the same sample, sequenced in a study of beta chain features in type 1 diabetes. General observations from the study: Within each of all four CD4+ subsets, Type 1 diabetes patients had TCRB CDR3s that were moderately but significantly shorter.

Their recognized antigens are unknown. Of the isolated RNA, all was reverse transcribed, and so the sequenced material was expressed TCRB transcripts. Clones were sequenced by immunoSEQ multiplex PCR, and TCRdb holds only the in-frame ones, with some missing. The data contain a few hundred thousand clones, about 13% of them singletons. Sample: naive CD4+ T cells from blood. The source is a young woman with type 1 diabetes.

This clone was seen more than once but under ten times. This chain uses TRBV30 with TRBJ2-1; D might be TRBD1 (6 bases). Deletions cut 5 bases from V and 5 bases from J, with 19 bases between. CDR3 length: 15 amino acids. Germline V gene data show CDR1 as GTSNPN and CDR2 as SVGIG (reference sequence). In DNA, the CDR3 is TGTGCCTGGGAACCGACCGGACAGTTTGACAATGAGCAGTTCTTC. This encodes CAWEPTGQFDNEQFF.

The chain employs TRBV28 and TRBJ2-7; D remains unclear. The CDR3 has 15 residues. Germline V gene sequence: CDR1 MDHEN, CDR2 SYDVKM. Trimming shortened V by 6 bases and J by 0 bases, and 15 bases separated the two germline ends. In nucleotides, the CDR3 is TGTGCCAGCAGCGTCGTTTCAGGTATCTCCTACGAGCAGTACTTC. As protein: CASSVVSGISYEQYF.

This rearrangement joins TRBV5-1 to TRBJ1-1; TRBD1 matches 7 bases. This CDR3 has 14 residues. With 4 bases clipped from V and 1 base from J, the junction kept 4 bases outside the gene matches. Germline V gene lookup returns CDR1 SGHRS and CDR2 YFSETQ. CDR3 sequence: CASSPGQKNTEAFF. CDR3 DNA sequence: TGCGCCAGCAGCCCGGGACAGAAGAACACTGAAGCTTTCTTT.

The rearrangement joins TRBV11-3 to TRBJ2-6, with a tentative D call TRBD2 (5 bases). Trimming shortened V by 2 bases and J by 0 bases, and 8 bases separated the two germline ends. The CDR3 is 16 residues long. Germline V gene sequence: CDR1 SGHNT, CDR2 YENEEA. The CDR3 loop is CASSLFGDSGANVLTF. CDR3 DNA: TGTGCCAGCAGCTTATTCGGGGACTCTGGGGCCAACGTCCTGACTTTC.

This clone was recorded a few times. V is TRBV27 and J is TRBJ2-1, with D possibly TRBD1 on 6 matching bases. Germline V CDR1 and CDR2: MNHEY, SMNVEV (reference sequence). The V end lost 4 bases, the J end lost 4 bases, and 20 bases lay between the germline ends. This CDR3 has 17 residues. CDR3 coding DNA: TGTGCCAGCAGTTGGACAACGGGACAACGCCCATACAATGAGCAGTTCTTC. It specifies CASSWTTGQRPYNEQFF.

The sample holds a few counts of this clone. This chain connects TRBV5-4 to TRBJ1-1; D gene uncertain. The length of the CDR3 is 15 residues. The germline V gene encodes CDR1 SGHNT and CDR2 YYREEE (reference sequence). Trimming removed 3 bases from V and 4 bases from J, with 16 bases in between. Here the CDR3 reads CASSSRGSIGTEAFF. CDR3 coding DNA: TGTGCCAGCAGCTCCCGGGGTTCGATAGGCACTGAAGCTTTCTTT.

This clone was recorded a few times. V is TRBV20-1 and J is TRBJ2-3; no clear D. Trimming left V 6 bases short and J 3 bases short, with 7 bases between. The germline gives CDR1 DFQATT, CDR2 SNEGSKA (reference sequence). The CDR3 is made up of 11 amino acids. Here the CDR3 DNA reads TGCAGTGCGCCCGGGACAGATACGCAGTATTTT. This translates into CSAPGTDTQYF.

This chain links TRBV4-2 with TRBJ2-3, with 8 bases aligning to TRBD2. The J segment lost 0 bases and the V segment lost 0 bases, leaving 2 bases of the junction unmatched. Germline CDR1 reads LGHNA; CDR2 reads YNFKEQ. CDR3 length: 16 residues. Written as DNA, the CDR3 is TGTGCCAGCAGCCAAGAGCGCGGGAGGAGCACAGATACGCAGTATTTT. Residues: CASSQERGRSTDTQYF.

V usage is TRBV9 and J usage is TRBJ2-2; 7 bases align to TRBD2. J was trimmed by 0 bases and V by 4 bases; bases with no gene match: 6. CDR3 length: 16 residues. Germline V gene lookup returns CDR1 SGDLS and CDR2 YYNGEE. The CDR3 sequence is CASSLSGTPNTGELFF. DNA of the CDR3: TGTGCCAGCAGCCTAAGCGGGACCCCGAACACCGGGGAGCTGTTTTTT.

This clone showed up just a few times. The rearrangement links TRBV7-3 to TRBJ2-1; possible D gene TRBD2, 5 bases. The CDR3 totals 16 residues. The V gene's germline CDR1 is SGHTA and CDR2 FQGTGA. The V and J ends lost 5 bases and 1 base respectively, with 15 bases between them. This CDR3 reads CASSLLERRSYNEQFF. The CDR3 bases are TGTGCCAGCAGCCTCCTGGAGCGGAGATCCTACAATGAGCAGTTCTTC.

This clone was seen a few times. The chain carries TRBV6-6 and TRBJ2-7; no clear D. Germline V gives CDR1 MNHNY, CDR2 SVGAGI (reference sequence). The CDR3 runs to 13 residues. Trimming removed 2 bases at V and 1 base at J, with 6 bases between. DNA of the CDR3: TGTGCCAGCAGTTACGAGGCATCCTACGAGCAGTACGTC. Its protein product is CASSYEASYEQYV.

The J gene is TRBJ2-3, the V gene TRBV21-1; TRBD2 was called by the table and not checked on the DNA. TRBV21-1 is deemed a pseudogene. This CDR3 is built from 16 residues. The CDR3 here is CASSNVHAGDTDTQYF. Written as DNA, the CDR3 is TGTGCCAGCAGCAATGTTCACGCGGGCGACACAGATACGCAGTATTTT.

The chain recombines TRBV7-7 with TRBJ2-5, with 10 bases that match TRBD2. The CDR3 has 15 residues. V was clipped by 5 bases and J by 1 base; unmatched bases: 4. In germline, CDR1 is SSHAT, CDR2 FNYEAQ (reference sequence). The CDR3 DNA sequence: TGTGCCAGCAGCCTACTAGCGGGGATCCAAGAGACCCAGTACTTC. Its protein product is CASSLLAGIQETQYF.

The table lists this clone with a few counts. CDR3 DNA: TGTGCCAGCGGAGAGGACAGGCCACCACAAGAGACCCAGTACTTC. Translation: CASGEDRPPQETQYF. The V gene is TRBV18, the J gene TRBJ2-5; 7 bases line up with TRBD1. This CDR3 has 15 amino acids. Germline CDR1 and CDR2: KGHSH and LQKENI. Germline trimming cut 8 bases from V and 2 bases from J; bases unmatched to any gene: 11.

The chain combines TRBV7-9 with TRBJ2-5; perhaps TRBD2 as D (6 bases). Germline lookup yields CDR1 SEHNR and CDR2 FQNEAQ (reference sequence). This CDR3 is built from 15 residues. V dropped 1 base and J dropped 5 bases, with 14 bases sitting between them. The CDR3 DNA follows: TGTGCCAGCAGCTTAGGTGCGGGAATCGGGGAGACCCAGTACTTC. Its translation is CASSLGAGIGETQYF.

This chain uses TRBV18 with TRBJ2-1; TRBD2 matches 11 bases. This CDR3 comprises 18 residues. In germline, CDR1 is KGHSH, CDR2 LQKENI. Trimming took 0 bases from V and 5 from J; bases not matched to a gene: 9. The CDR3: CASSPPGLAGGRDNEQFF. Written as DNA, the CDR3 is TGTGCCAGCTCACCACCCGGCTTAGCGGGAGGGAGGGACAATGAGCAGTTCTTC. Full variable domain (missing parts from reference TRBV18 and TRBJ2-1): NAGVMQNPRHLVRRRGQEARLRCSPMKGHSHVYWYRQLPEEGLKFMVYLQKENIIDESGMPKERFSAEFPKEGPSILRIQQVVRGDSAAYFCASSPPGLAGGRDNEQFFGPGTRLTVL.

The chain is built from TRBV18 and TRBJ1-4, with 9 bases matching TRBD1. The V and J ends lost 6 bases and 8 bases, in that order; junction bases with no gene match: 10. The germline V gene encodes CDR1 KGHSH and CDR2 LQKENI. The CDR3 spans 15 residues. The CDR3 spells CASSALGQGKEKLFF. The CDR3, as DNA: TGTGCCAGCTCGGCTCTAGGACAGGGGAAAGAAAAACTGTTTTTT.

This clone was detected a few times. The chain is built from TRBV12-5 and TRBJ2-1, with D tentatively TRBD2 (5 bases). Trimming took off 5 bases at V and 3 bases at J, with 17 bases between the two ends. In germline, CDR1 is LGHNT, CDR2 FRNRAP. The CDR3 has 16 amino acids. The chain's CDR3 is CASGLSSGISYNEQFF. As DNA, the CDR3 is TGTGCTAGTGGTCTCTCCAGCGGTATAAGCTACAATGAGCAGTTCTTC. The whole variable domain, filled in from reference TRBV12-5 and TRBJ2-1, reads DARVTQTPRHKVTEMGQEVTMRCQPILGHNTVFWYRQTMMQGLELLAYFRNRAPLDDSGMPKDRFSAEMPDATLATLKIQPSEPRDSAVYFCASGLSSGISYNEQFFGPGTRLTVL.

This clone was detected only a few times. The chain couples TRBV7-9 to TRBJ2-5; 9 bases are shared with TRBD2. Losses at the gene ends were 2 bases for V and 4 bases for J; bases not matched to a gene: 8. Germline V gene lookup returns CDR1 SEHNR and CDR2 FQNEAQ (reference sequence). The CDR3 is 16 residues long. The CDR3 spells CASSLFPSGIRETQYF. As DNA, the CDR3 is TGTGCCAGCAGCTTATTTCCTAGCGGGATACGAGAGACCCAGTACTTC.

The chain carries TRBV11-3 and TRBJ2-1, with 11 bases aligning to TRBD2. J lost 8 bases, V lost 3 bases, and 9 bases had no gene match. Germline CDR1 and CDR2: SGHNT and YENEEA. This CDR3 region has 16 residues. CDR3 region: CASSFGLAGLGDEQFF. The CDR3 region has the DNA TGTGCCAGCAGCTTTGGACTAGCGGGCTTAGGAGATGAGCAGTTCTTC.

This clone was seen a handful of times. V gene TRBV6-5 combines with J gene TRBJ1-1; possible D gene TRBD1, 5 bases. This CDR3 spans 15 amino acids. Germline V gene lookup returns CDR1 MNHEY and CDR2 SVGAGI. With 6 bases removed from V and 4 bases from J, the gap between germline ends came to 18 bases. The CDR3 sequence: CASSQAGLPATEAFF. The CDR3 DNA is TGTGCCAGCAGCCAAGCGGGACTGCCCGCCACTGAAGCTTTCTTT.

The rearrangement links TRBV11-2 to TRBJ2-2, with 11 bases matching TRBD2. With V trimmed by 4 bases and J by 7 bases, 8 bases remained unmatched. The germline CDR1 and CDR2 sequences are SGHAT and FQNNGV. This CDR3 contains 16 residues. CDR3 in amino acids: CASSSLAGGPIGELFF. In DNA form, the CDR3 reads TGTGCCAGCAGCTCCTTAGCGGGAGGGCCCATCGGGGAGCTGTTTTTT.

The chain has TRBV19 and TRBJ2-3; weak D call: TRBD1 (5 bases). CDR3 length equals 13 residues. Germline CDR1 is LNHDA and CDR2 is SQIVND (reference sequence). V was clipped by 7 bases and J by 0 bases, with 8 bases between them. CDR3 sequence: CASIDRSTDTQYF. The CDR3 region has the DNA TGTGCCAGTATAGACAGAAGCACAGATACGCAGTATTTT.